This T cell receptor (beta chain) was sequenced during a study of metastatic and nonmetastatic thyroid tumors. This clone has ten or more counts. As processed by the authors: The study built a papillary thyroid cancer distant-metastasis classifier from CDR3 differences across clinicopathological groups. TCRdb called clones again from the PCR reads with MiXCR. TCRdb assigned the V and J calls; the authors' analysis was not used. The sample has some 90,000 clones, around 9.1% seen once. Prior to thyroid surgery, none of the patients had received any treatment. The V end was cut by 1 base, the J end by 2 bases, with 18 bases between. The CDR3 is made up of 18 amino acids. Germline V gene data show CDR1 as SGHAT and CDR2 as FQDESV (reference sequence).

This receptor was taken from a female donor with papillary thyroid cancer or a benign thyroid nodule (not recorded which). Some clones in this sample may be carry-over from other donors' samples. Material: blood. The V and J genes are TRBV11-1 and TRBJ1-5; D uncertain. CDR3 DNA sequence: TGTGCCAGCAGCTTAGTGGGCCCGATTATAGCTGGCAATCAGCCCCAGCATTTT. Encoded protein: CASSLVGPIIAGNQPQHF.